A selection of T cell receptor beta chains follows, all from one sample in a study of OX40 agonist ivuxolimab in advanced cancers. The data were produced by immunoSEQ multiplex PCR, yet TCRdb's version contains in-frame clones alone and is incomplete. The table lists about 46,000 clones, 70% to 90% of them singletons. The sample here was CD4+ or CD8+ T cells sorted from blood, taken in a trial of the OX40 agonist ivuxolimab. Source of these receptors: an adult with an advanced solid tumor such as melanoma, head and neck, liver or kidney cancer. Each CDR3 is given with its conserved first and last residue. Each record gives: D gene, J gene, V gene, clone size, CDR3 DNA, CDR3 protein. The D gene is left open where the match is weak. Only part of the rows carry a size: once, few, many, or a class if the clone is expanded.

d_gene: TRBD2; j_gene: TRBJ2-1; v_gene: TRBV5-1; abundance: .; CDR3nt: TGCGCCAGCAGCGGGGGACTAGCGGGAGCTTTGTACAATGAGCAGTTCTTC; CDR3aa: CASSGGLAGALYNEQFF
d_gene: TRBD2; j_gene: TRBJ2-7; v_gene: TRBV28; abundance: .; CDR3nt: TGTGCCAGCATTCGCGGAGCGGGGCAGGACTACGAGCAGTACTTC; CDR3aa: CASIRGAGQDYEQYF
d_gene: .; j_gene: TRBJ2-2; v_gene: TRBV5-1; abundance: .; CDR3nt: TGCGCCAGCAGCCGGGGGACGGACTGGGCCGGGGAGCTGTTTTTT; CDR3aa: CASSRGTDWAGELFF
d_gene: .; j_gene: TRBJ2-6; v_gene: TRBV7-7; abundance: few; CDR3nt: TGTGCTAGCAGCCCTTCCCCCGGGGCCAACGTCCTGACTTTC; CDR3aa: CASSPSPGANVLTF
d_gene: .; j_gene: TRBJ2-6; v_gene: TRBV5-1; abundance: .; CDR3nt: TGCGCCAGCAGCCCAAATCGGGACGGCGTCCTGACTTTC; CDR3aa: CASSPNRDGVLTF
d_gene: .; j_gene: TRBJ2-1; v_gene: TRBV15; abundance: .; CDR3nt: TGTGCCACCAGCCCTAATAGACTTTTCTCCTACAATGAGCAGTTCTTC; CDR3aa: CATSPNRLFSYNEQFF
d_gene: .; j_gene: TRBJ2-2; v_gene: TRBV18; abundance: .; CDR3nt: TGTGCCAGCTCACGAGGCAACACCGGGGAGCTGTTTTTT; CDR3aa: CASSRGNTGELFF
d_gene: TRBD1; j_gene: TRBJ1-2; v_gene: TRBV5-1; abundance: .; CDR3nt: TGCGCCAGCAGCTTCTGGGACAGGCAGAACTATGGCTACACCTTC; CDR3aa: CASSFWDRQNYGYTF
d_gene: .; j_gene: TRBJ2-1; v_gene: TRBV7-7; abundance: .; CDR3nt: TGTGCTAGCAGCTTAGGGGGGACGGGGGGCTCCTACAATGAGCAGTTCTTC; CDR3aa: CASSLGGTGGSYNEQFF
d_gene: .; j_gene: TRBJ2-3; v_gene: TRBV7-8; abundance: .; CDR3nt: TGTGCCAGCAGCTTAGGGAGGAGAGATACGCAGTATTTT; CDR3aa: CASSLGRRDTQYF
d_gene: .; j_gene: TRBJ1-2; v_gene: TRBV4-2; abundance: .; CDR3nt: TGTGCCAGCAGCCAAGAGTTCGCAGTCGAACAGGGTGGCTATGGCTACACCTTC; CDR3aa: CASSQEFAVEQGGYGYTF
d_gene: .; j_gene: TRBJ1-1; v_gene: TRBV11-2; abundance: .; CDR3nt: TGTGCCAGCAGCTCGACCTGGGCTGGGACGCCTAACACTGAAGCTTTCTTT; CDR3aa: CASSSTWAGTPNTEAFF
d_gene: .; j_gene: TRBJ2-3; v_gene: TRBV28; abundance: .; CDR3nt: TGTGCCAGCAGTTTACCCCTCACTGGCACAGATACGCAGTATTTT; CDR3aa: CASSLPLTGTDTQYF
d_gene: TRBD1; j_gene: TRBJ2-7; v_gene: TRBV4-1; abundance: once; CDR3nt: TGCGCCAGCAGCCGGACCGAAGGACAGGCCTACGAGCAGTACTTC; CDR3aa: CASSRTEGQAYEQYF
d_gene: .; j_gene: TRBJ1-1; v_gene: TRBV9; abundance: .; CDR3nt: TGTGCCAGCAGCGTAGCGGAGGTCACTGAAGCTTTCTTT; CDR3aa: CASSVAEVTEAFF
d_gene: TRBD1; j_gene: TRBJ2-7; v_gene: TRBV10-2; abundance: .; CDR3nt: TGCGCCAGCAGCATCCTATTTGGACAGGGTAGGGGGTACGAGCAGTACTTC; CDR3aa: CASSILFGQGRGYEQYF
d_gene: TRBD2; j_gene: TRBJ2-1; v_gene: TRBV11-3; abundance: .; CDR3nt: TGTGCCAGCAGCGGCGCGGGACTAGGGGATGAGCAGTTCTTC; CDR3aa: CASSGAGLGDEQFF
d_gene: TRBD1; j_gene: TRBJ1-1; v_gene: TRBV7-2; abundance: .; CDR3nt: TGTGCCAGCAGTTTAACAGGGGCCGGTAGCACTGAAGCTTTCTTT; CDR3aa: CASSLTGAGSTEAFF
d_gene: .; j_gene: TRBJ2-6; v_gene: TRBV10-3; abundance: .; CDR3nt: TGTGCCATCAGCAATCAGGGGGGGAGCTCTGGGGCCAACGTCCTGACTTTC; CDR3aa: CAISNQGGSSGANVLTF
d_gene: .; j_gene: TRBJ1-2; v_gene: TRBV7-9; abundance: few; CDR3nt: TGTGCCAGCAGCTTAGGAGGGGATGGCTACACCTTC; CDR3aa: CASSLGGDGYTF
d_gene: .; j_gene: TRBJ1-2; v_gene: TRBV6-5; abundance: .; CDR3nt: TGTGCCAGCAGTTACGGGGATCACTATGGCTACACCTTC; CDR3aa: CASSYGDHYGYTF
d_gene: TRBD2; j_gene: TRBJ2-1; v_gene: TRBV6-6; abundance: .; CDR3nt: TGTGCCAGCAGTCCCGGGACTACCTCCTTAACTGAGCAGTTCTTC; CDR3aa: CASSPGTTSLTEQFF
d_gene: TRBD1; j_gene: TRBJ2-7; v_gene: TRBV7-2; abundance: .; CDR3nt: TGTGCCAGCAGTCTTACAGGGGGCGGCGACGAGCAGTACTTC; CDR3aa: CASSLTGGGDEQYF
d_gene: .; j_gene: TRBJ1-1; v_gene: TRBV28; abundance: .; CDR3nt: TGTGCCAGCAGTCCCGGCAGGGGGAACACTGAAGCTTTCTTT; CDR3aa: CASSPGRGNTEAFF
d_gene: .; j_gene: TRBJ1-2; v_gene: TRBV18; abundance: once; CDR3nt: TGTGCCAGCTCACCAAACAGAAACTATGGCTACACCTTC; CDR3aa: CASSPNRNYGYTF
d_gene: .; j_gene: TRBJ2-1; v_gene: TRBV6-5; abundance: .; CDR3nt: TGTGCCAGCATACCACTAGGAGGCTCCTACAATGAGCAGTTCTTC; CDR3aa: CASIPLGGSYNEQFF
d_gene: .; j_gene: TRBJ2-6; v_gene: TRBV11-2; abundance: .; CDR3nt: TGTGCCAGCAGCCGCACAGAACAAGGGGCCAACGTCCTGACTTTC; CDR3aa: CASSRTEQGANVLTF
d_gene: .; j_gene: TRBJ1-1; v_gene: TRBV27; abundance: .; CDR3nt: TGTGCCAGCAGCTGGACAGTGAACACTGAAGCTTTCTTT; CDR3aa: CASSWTVNTEAFF
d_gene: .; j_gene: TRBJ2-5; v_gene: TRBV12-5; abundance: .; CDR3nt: TGTGCTAGTGGTTTGGTGTCAGGGGCAGAGACCCAGTACTTC; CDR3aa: CASGLVSGAETQYF
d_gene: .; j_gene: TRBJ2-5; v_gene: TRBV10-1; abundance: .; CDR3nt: TGCGCCAGCAGACCCGGGACGGCAGGGACCCAGTACTTC; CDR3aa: CASRPGTAGTQYF
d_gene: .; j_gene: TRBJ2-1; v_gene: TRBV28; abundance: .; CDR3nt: TGTGCCAGCAGTTTTAGTGGGCGAGGCAATGAGCAGTTCTTC; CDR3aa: CASSFSGRGNEQFF
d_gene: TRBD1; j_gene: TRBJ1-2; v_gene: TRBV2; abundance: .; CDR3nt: TGTGCCAGCAGACAAGGACAGGTCGGAAACTATGGCTACACCTTC; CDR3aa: CASRQGQVGNYGYTF
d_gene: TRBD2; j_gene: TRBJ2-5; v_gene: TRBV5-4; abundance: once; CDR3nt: TGTGCCAGCAGCTTAGGACTAGCGGCACAAGAGACCCAGTACTTC; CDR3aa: CASSLGLAAQETQYF
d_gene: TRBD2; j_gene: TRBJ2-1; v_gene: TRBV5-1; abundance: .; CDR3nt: TGCGCCAGCAGCTTAGAGGGACTAGCAAACAATGAGCAGTTCTTC; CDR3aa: CASSLEGLANNEQFF
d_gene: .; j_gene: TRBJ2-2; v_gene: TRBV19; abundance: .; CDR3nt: TGTGCCAGTAGTATTTGGGATTCCCGCACCGGGGAGCTGTTTTTT; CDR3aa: CASSIWDSRTGELFF
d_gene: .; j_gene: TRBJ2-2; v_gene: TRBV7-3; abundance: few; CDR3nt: TGTGCCAGCAGCTTAACAGGGTTCGGGGGAACCGGGGAGCTGTTTTTT; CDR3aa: CASSLTGFGGTGELFF
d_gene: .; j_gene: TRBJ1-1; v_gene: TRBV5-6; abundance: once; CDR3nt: TGTGCCAGCAGCTTTATTAGTGGCACTGAAGCTTTCTTT; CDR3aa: CASSFISGTEAFF
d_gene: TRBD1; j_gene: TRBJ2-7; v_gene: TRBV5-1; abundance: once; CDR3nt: TGCGCCAGCAGCTTGGGGGGACAGGACAACCGCGAGCAGTACTTC; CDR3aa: CASSLGGQDNREQYF
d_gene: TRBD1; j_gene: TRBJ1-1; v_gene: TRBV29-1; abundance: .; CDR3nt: TGCAGCGGCCGGACAGGGGAGGCCACTGAAGCTTTCTTT; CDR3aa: CSGRTGEATEAFF
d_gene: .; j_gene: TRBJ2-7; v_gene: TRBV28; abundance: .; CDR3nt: TGTGCCAGCCGGTTCCGAAGCTCCTACGAGCAGTACTTC; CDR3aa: CASRFRSSYEQYF
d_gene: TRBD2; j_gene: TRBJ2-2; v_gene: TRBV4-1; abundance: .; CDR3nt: TGCGCCAGCAGCCAAGGGACTAGCACCGGGGAGCTGTTTTTT; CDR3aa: CASSQGTSTGELFF
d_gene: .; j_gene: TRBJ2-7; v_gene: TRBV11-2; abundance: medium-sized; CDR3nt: TGTGCCAGCAGGGGGGGACAGCACGAGCAGTACTTC; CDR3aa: CASRGGQHEQYF
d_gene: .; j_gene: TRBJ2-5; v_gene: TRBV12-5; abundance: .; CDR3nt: TGTGCTAGTGGTTTTTTCAGTCCCCAAGAGACCCAGTACTTC; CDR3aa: CASGFFSPQETQYF
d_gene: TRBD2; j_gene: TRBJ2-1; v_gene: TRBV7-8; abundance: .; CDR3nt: TGTGCCAGCAGCTTAGGACTAGCGAGATACAATGAGCAGTTCTTC; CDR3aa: CASSLGLARYNEQFF